Listed below are T cell receptor beta chains from one sample, sequenced in a study of blood T cell repertoires in COVID-19. The method was immunoSEQ multiplex PCR; TCRdb's version includes in-frame clones alone and lacks a portion of them. The sample shows 250,000 to 350,000 clones, approximately 85% of them seen only once. Material: peripheral blood. The receptors come from a human donor with COVID-19, enrolled during active disease. The donor label of this sample is uncertain. CDR3s include the opening cysteine and the closing phenylalanine or tryptophan. The order of the fields is V gene, J gene, D gene, CDR3 protein, CDR3 DNA. D genes are given only for firm matches.

TRBV6-7	TRBJ1-1	NA	CASNSGATEAFF	TGTGCCAGCAACTCAGGGGCCACTGAAGCTTTCTTT
TRBV7-3	TRBJ2-2	TRBD2	CASSLTPGGDTGELFF	TGTGCCAGCAGCTTAACCCCCGGGGGGGACACCGGGGAGCTGTTTTTT
TRBV4-3	TRBJ1-2	NA	CASSLRMSAYGYTF	TGCGCCAGCAGCCTGAGGATGAGTGCCTATGGCTACACCTTC
TRBV11-2	TRBJ2-7	NA	CASSRGTYEQYF	TGTGCCAGCAGCCGAGGAACGTACGAGCAGTACTTC
TRBV7-3	TRBJ1-2	NA	CASSQGYGYTF	TGTGCCAGCAGCCAGGGCTATGGCTACACCTTC
TRBV6-1	TRBJ1-5	NA	CASSDPNQPQHF	TGTGCCAGCAGTGACCCTAATCAGCCCCAGCATTTT
TRBV5-5	TRBJ1-4	TRBD1	CASSAETGGGQGKLFF	TGTGCCAGCAGCGCCGAAACAGGGGGCGGCCAAGGAAAACTGTTTTTT
TRBV11-2	TRBJ1-1	NA	CASSLSWTRGTEAFF	TGTGCCAGCAGCCTATCCTGGACAAGGGGCACTGAAGCTTTCTTT
TRBV2	TRBJ2-5	TRBD2	CASSDSGAEGETQYF	TGTGCCAGCAGTGACAGCGGGGCGGAGGGGGAGACCCAGTACTTC
TRBV4-3	TRBJ2-6	NA	CASSQGGVSGANVLTF	TGCGCCAGCAGCCAAGGAGGAGTCTCTGGGGCCAACGTCCTGACTTTC